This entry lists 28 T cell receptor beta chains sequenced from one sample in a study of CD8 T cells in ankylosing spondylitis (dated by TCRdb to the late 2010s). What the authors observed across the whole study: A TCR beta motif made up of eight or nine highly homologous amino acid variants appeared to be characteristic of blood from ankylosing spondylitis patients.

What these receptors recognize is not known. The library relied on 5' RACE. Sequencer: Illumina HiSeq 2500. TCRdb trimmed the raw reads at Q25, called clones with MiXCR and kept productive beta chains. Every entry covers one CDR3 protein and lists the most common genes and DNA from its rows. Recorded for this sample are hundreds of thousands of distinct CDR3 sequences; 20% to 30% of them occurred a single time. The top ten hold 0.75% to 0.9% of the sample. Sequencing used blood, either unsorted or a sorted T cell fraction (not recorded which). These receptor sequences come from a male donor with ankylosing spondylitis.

In nucleotides, the CDR3 is TGTGCCAGCAGCGCACTGGGGACAGCGGGCGAGCAGTACGTC. This codes for CASSALGTAGEQYV. The rearrangement links TRBV11-2 to TRBJ2-7; tentatively, D is TRBD1 (7 bases). From germline, CDR1 is SGHAT and CDR2 FQNNGV. The CDR3 has 14 residues. The ends were cut back, 5 bases at V and 6 bases at J, with 17 bases in the middle.

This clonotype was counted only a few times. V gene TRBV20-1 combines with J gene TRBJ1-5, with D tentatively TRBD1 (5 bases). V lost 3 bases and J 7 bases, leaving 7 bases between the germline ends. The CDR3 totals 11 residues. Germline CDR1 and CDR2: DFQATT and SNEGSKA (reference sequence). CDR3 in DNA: TGCAGTGCTAGGAGGGGACAGCCCCAGCATTTT. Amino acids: CSARRGQPQHF.

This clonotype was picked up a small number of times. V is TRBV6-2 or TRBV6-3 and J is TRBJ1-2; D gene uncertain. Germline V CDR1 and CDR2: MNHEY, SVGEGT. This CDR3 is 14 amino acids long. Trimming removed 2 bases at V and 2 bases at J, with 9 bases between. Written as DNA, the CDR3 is TGTGCCAGCAGTTACCCTCGGTTGAACTATGGCTACACCTTC. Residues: CASSYPRLNYGYTF.

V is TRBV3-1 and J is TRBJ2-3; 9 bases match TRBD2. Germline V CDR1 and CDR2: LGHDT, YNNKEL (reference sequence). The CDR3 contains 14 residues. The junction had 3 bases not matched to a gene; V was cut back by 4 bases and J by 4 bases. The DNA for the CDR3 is TGTGCCAGCAGCCGGACTAGCGAGGCAGATACGCAGTATTTT. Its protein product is CASSRTSEADTQYF.

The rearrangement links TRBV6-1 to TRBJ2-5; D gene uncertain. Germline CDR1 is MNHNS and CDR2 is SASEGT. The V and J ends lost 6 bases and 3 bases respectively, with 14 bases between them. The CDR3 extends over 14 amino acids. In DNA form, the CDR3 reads TGTGCCAGCAGACCCCTGCTTATTGAAGAGACCCAGTACTTC. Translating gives CASRPLLIEETQYF.

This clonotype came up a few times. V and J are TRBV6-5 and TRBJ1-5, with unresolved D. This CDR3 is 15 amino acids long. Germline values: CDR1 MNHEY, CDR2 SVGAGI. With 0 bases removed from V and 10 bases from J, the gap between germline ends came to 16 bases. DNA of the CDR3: TGTGCCAGCAGTTACTCGGGTTCAAAGGGAGGTCCCCAGCATTTT. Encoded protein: CASSYSGSKGGPQHF.

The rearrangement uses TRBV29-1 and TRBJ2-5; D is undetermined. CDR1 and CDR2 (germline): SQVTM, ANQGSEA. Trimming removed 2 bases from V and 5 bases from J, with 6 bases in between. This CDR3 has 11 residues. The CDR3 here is CSVEPMETQYF. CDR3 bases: TGCAGCGTTGAACCGATGGAGACCCAGTACTTC.

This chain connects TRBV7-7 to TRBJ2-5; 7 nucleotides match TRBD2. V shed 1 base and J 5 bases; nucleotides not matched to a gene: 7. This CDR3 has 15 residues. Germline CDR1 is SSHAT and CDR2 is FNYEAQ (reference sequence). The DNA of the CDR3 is TGTGCCAGCAGCTTAGGAGGGAGGGCCTTTGAGACCCAGTACTTC. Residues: CASSLGGRAFETQYF.

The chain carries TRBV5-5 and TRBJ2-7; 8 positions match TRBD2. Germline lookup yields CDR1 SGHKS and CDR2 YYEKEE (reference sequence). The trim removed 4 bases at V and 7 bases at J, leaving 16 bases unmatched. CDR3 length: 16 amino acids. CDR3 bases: TGTGCCAGCAGCCCCCGTGGAGCGGGAGATATATATGAGCAGTACTTC. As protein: CASSPRGAGDIYEQYF.

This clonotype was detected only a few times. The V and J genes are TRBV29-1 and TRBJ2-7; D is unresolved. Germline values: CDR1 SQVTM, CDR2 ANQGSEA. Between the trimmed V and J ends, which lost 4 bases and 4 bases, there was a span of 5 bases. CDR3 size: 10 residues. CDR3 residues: CSVGNYEQYF. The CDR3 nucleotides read TGCAGCGTTGGGAATTACGAGCAGTACTTC.

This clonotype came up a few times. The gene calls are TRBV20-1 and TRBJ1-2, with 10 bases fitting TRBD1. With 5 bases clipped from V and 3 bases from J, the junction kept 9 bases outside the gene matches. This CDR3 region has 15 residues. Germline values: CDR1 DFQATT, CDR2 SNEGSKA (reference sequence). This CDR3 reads CSAGTHGQGDYGYTF. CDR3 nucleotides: TGCAGTGCTGGAACACACGGACAGGGGGACTATGGCTACACCTTC.

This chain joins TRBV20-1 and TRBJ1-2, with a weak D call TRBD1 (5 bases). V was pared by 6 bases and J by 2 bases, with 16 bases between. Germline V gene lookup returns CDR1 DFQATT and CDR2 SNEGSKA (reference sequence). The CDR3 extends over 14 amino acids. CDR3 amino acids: CSATDQGFNYGYTF. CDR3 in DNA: TGCAGTGCCACGGACCAGGGCTTCAACTATGGCTACACCTTC.

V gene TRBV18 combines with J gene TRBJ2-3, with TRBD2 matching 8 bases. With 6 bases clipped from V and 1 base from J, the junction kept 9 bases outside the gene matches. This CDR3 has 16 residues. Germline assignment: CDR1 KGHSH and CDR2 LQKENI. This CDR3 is CASSPSSGSGTDTQYF. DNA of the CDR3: TGTGCCAGCTCGCCCAGCAGCGGGAGCGGCACAGATACGCAGTATTTT. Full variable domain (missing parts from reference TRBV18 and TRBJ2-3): NAGVMQNPRHLVRRRGQEARLRCSPMKGHSHVYWYRQLPEEGLKFMVYLQKENIIDESGMPKERFSAEFPKEGPSILRIQQVVRGDSAAYFCASSPSSGSGTDTQYFGPGTRLTVL.

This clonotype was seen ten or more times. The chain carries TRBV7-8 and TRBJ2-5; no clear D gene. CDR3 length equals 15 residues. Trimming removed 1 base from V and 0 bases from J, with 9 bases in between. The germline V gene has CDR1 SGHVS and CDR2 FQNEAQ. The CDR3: CASSLGSAYQETQYF. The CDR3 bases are TGTGCCAGCAGCTTAGGATCCGCGTACCAAGAGACCCAGTACTTC.

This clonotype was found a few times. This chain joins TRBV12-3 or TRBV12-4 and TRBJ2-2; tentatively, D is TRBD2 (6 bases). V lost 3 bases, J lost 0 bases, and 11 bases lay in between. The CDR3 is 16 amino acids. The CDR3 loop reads CASSLFSGSNTGELFF. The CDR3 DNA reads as TGTGCCAGCAGTTTGTTTAGCGGATCGAACACCGGGGAGCTGTTTTTT.

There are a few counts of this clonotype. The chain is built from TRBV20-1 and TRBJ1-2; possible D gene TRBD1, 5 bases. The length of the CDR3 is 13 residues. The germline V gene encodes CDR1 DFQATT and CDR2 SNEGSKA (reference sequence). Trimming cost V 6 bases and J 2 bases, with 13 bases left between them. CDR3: CSAPGRKNYGYTF. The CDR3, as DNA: TGCAGTGCCCCGGGACGGAAAAACTATGGCTACACCTTC.

CDR3 nucleotide sequence: TGCAGTGCTAGGGCGGGGTACTCCTACAATGAGCAGTTCTTC. It is translated as CSARAGYSYNEQFF. This chain links TRBV20-1 with TRBJ2-1; perhaps TRBD2 as D (6 bases). Germline V CDR1 and CDR2: DFQATT, SNEGSKA (reference sequence). The CDR3 is made up of 14 amino acids. Trimming cost V 3 bases and J 0 bases, with 9 bases left between them.

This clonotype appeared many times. CDR3 region: CASSEQGASGDTQYF. CDR3 coding DNA: TGTGCCAGCAGTGAGCAGGGGGCGTCAGGAGATACGCAGTATTTT. The J gene is TRBJ2-3, the V gene TRBV2; 8 bases fit TRBD1. This CDR3 spans 15 amino acids. Germline V gives CDR1 SNHLY, CDR2 FYNNEI. Trimming at V came to 3 bases and at J to 5 bases, leaving 7 bases not matched to a gene.

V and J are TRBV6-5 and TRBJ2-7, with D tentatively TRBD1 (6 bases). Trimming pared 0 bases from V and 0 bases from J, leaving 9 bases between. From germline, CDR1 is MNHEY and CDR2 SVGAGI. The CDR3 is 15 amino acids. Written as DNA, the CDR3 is TGTGCCAGCAGTTACTCTGAGGGGGTCTCCTACGAGCAGTACTTC. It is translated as CASSYSEGVSYEQYF.

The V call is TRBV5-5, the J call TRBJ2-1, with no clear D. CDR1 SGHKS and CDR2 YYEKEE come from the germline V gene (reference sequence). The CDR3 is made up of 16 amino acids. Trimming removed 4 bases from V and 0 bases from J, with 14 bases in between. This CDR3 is CASSPSAPSSYNEQFF. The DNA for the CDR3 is TGTGCCAGCAGCCCCTCAGCGCCCAGCTCCTACAATGAGCAGTTCTTC.

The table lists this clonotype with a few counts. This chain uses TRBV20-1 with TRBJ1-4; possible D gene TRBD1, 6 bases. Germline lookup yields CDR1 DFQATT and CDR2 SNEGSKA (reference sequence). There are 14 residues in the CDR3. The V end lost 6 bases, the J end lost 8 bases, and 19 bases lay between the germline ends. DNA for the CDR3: TGCAGTGCCGGGCCCTGGACAGTGGGGGAAAAACTGTTTTTT. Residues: CSAGPWTVGEKLFF.

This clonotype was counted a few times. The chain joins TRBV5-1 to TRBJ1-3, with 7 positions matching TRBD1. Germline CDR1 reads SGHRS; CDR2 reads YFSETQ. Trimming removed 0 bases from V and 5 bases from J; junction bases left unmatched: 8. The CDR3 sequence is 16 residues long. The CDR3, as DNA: TGCGCCAGCAGCTTGGCCTCCGGGACAGTTAGAAACACCATATATTTT. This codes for CASSLASGTVRNTIYF. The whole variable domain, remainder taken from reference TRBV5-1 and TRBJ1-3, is KAGVTQTPRYLIKTRGQQVTLSCSPISGHRSVSWYQQTPGQGLQFLFEYFSETQRNKGNFPGRFSGRQFSNSRSEMNVSTLELGDSALYLCASSLASGTVRNTIYFGEGSWLTVV.

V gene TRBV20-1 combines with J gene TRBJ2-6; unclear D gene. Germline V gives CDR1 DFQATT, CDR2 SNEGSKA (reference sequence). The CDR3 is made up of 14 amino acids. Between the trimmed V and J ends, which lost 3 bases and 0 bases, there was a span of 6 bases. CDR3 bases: TGCAGTGCTAGTAGGGACTCTGGGGCCAACGTCCTGACTTTC. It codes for CSASRDSGANVLTF.

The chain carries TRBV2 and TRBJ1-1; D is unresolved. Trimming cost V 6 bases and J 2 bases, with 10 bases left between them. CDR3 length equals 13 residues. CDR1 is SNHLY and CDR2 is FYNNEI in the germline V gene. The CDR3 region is CASREGSNTEAFF. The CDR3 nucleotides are TGTGCCAGCAGAGAGGGATCTAACACTGAAGCTTTCTTT.

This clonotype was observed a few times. This CDR3 is CAIQGLAGDTQYF. Written as DNA, the CDR3 is TGTGCCATCCAGGGACTAGCGGGAGATACGCAGTATTTT. This chain uses TRBV7-9 with TRBJ2-3, with 12 bases lining up with TRBD2. Germline loops: CDR1 SEHNR, CDR2 FQNEAQ (reference sequence). The CDR3 is 13 residues long. With V trimmed by 10 bases and J by 5 bases, 4 bases remained unmatched.

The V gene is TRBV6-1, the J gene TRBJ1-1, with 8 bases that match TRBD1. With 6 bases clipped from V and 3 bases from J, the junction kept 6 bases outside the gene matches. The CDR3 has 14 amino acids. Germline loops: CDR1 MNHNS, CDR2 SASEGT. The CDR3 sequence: CASRRTGMYTEAFF. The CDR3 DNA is TGTGCCAGCAGGAGGACAGGGATGTACACTGAAGCTTTCTTT.

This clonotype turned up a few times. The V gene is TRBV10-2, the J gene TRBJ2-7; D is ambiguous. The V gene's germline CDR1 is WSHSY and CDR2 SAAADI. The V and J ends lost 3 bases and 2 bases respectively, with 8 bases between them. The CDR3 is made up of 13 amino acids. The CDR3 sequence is CASSDVSTYEQYF. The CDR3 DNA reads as TGCGCCAGCAGTGATGTCAGTACCTACGAGCAGTACTTC.

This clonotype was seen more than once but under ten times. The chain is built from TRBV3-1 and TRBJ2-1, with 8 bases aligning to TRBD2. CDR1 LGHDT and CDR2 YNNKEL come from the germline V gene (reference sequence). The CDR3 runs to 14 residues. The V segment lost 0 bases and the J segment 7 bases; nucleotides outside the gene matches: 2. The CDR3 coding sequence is TGTGCCAGCAGCCAAGATGCTAGCGGGAATGAGCAGTTCTTC. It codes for CASSQDASGNEQFF.